These 14 T cell receptor beta chains came from one sample sequenced in a study of blood T cell repertoires in COVID-19. TCRdb's table, derived via immunoSEQ multiplex PCR, lists solely in-frame clones and lacks some. The sample has hundreds of thousands of clones; more than 85% are singletons. Sequenced: PBMCs or T cells enriched from blood (not recorded which). These receptors all come from a woman in her thirties who had recovered from COVID-19.

In DNA form, the CDR3 reads TGTGCCAGCAGCGTAGCTACAGGACAGGGGGCACCCTATGGCTACACCTTC. Translated, it gives CASSVATGQGAPYGYTF. The chain links TRBV9 to TRBJ1-2, with 11 positions matching TRBD1. There are 17 residues in the CDR3. The germline V gene has CDR1 SGDLS and CDR2 YYNGEE. V lost 0 bases and J lost 4; bases outside the gene matches: 8.

In its sample, this clone was seen a few times. The chain recombines TRBV9 with TRBJ2-2, with 9 bases matching TRBD2. J lost 6 bases, V lost 4 bases, and 4 bases had no gene match. The CDR3 is made up of 14 amino acids. Germline loops: CDR1 SGDLS, CDR2 YYNGEE. The CDR3 nucleotides read TGTGCCAGCAGCCTGGGACTAGCTCCCGGGGAGCTGTTTTTT. This sequence encodes CASSLGLAPGELFF.

This sequence joins TRBV5-1 and TRBJ1-1, with a weak D call TRBD1 (5 bases). V was clipped by 0 bases and J by 1 base, with 7 bases between them. Germline CDR1 and CDR2: SGHRS and YFSETQ. This CDR3 comprises 14 residues. The CDR3 DNA follows: TGCGCCAGCAGCTTGGCAGGGCGGAACACTGAAGCTTTCTTT. Protein: CASSLAGRNTEAFF.

V and J are TRBV27 and TRBJ1-5; a weak D match, TRBD1 (6 bases). V was pared by 2 bases and J by 4 bases, with 9 bases between. The germline CDR1 and CDR2 sequences are MNHEY and SMNVEV (reference sequence). This CDR3 has 14 amino acids. The CDR3 sequence: CASSLQGWNQPQHF. The CDR3 DNA reads TGTGCCAGCAGTTTACAGGGGTGGAATCAGCCCCAGCATTTT.

The rearrangement uses TRBV7-9 and TRBJ1-2; the match to TRBD1 covers 7 bases. The CDR3 is made up of 15 amino acids. The germline V gene encodes CDR1 SEHNR and CDR2 FQNEAQ (reference sequence). The ends lost 5 bases at V and 8 bases at J; junction bases unmatched: 14. The CDR3 DNA is TGTGCCAGCAGCCATACAGGGGCCCGCTTGCAGGGCTACACCTTC. Protein product: CASSHTGARLQGYTF. The full variable domain, rest sourced from reference TRBV7-9 and TRBJ1-2, is DTGVSQNPRHKITKRGQNVTFRCDPISEHNRLYWYRQTLGQGPEFLTYFQNEAQLEKSRLLSDRFSAERPKGSFSTLEIQRTEQGDSAMYLCASSHTGARLQGYTFGSGTRLTVV.

The sample holds a few counts of this clone. CDR3 nucleotide sequence: TGTGCCAGCAGTGAGGGGCCCAGAAGTACGCAGTATTTT. Translating gives CASSEGPRSTQYF. The chain recombines TRBV6-4 with TRBJ2-3; possible D gene TRBD1, 5 bases. CDR1 and CDR2 from the germline V gene are MRHNA and SNTAGT. The CDR3 runs 13 residues. The V and J ends lost 3 bases and 8 bases respectively, with 12 bases between them.

V gene TRBV4-2 combines with J gene TRBJ2-7; 11 positions agree with TRBD2. CDR3 length equals 16 residues. Germline-derived CDR1 and CDR2 are LGHNA and YNFKEQ. The ends lost 4 bases at V and 3 bases at J; junction bases unmatched: 8. The CDR3 coding sequence is TGTGCCAGCAGCCTCCACGGGACTAGCGGAGGCTACGAGCAGTACTTC. It encodes CASSLHGTSGGYEQYF.

On this clone itself: The sample contains more than one DNA sequence encoding this CDR3. The chain couples TRBV18 to TRBJ1-1; TRBD1 aligns across 7 bases. Looked up from germline, CDR1 is KGHSH and CDR2 is LQKENI. The CDR3 spans 15 residues. J lost 0 bases, V lost 3 bases, and 4 bases had no gene match. CDR3 amino acids: CASSPGQIMNTEAFF. The CDR3 coding sequence is TGTGCCAGCTCACCGGGACAGATTATGAACACTGAAGCTTTCTTT.

This chain links TRBV7-2 with TRBJ2-1; 8 nucleotides align to TRBD1. Per germline, CDR1 SGHTA and CDR2 FQGNSA. V lost 3 bases to trimming and J lost 6 bases; unmatched junction nucleotides: 7. CDR3 length equals 15 residues. The CDR3 DNA is TGTGCCAGCAGCTTCCGGACAGGGAGATCCAATGAGCAGTTCTTC. Protein product: CASSFRTGRSNEQFF.

The chain links TRBV7-6 to TRBJ2-7; D gene uncertain. The V and J ends lost 1 base and 0 bases respectively, with 10 bases between them. The CDR3 extends over 15 amino acids. Germline V gives CDR1 SGHVS, CDR2 FNYEAQ. As DNA, the CDR3 is TGTGCCAGCAGCTTAGTAGCCTTAAGCTCCTACGAGCAGTACTTC. Its protein product is CASSLVALSSYEQYF.

This clone was seen just once. DNA for the CDR3: TGTGCCAGCAGCCAAGATGGCCTTCCCGCTACAGGGGTCAAGAATGAGCAGTTCTTC. Translating gives CASSQDGLPATGVKNEQFF. The chain is built from TRBV4-2 and TRBJ2-1, with 7 bases lining up with TRBD1. J lost 7 bases, V lost 0 bases, and 18 bases had no gene match. The CDR3 consists of 19 residues. Per germline, CDR1 LGHNA and CDR2 YNFKEQ.

The chain combines TRBV30 with TRBJ1-2; tentative D call: TRBD1 (6 bases). The V end lost 3 bases, the J end lost 7 bases, and 18 bases lay between the germline ends. The CDR3 loop spans 14 amino acids. Germline CDR1 reads GTSNPN; CDR2 reads SVGIG (reference sequence). In DNA form, the CDR3 reads TGTGCCTGGAGCCTGACAGGAGGACCGGGTGGCTACACCTTC. It yields the protein CAWSLTGGPGGYTF.

The chain joins TRBV30 to TRBJ1-1; D is possibly TRBD1 (5 bases). Deletions cut 1 base from V and 6 bases from J, with 6 bases between. Germline assignment: CDR1 GTSNPN and CDR2 SVGIG (reference sequence). The CDR3 covers 11 residues. This CDR3 is CAWSGGAEAFF. The CDR3 DNA follows: TGTGCCTGGAGTGGGGGCGCTGAAGCTTTCTTT.

The chain recombines TRBV24-1 with TRBJ2-1, with 14 bases lining up with TRBD2. This CDR3 has 17 residues. CDR1 is KGHDR, CDR2 SFDVKD, per germline. The junction had 13 bases not matched to a gene; V was cut back by 9 bases and J by 7 bases. The CDR3 region is CATEPHVWTSGRNEQFF. CDR3 DNA: TGTGCCACCGAGCCCCATGTCTGGACTAGCGGGAGGAATGAGCAGTTCTTC.